Shown below are 8 T cell receptor beta chains from a single sample sequenced in a study of T cells in Graves' hyperthyroidism and ophthalmopathy. The investigators amplified TCR beta CDR3 regions from RNA transcripts. The TCR CDR3 was amplified in a first-round RT-PCR using the HTBI primer set. TCRdb re-called the multiplex PCR reads with MiXCR, one entry per CDR3 protein. The top ten hold almost 8% of the sample, which has a few hundred thousand distinct CDR3 sequences, approximately 14% seen once. Sequenced sample: blood. These receptors were taken from a woman aged 18-29 years with Graves' hyperthyroidism.

This clonotype was picked up a small number of times. This chain links TRBV5-1 with TRBJ2-6; D possibly uses TRBD1 or TRBD2 (5 bases each). V was trimmed by 0 bases and J by 4 bases, leaving 14 bases between them. There are 17 residues in the CDR3. Germline lookup yields CDR1 SGHRS and CDR2 YFSETQ. CDR3 bases: TGCGCCAGCAGCTTGGTGTCAGGGACCCCGGGGGCCAACGTCCTGACTTTC. It encodes CASSLVSGTPGANVLTF.

Notes on this clonotype: This may be a read error: a much more frequent sequence differs by one nucleotide. V usage is TRBV12-3 or TRBV12-4 and J usage is TRBJ2-5; D not resolved. The CDR3 is 15 residues long. The CDR3 region is CASSSLTKTQETQCF. The CDR3 DNA is TGTGCCAGCAGTTCCCTAACGAAAACCCAAGAGACCCAGTGCTTC.

The chain recombines TRBV19 with TRBJ2-1; D is unclear. Trimming removed 11 bases from V and 5 bases from J, with 19 bases in between. This CDR3 comprises 14 residues. Germline-derived CDR1 and CDR2 are LNHDA and SQIVND (reference sequence). The CDR3 coding sequence is TGTGCCTCCCTCGGGTTCCTCCCCAACAATGAGCAGTTCTTC. This encodes CASLGFLPNNEQFF. Supplemented by reference TRBV19 and TRBJ2-1, the full variable domain reads DGGITQSPKYLFRKEGQNVTLSCEQNLNHDAMYWYRQDPGQGLRLIYYSQIVNDFQKGDIAEGYSVSREKKESFPLTVTSAQKNPTAFYLCASLGFLPNNEQFFGPGTRLTVL.

This clonotype occurred many times. The chain combines TRBV12-3 or TRBV12-4 with TRBJ2-5, with 11 bases identical to TRBD2. This CDR3 comprises 15 residues. The trim removed 6 bases at V and 2 bases at J, leaving 5 bases unmatched. The chain's CDR3 is CASSVGTSGQETQYF. The CDR3, as DNA: TGTGCCAGCAGCGTCGGGACTAGCGGACAAGAGACCCAGTACTTC.

The V and J genes are TRBV5-5 and TRBJ1-2; D possibly corresponds to TRBD1 (5 bases). CDR1 is SGHKS, CDR2 YYEKEE, per germline (reference sequence). Trimming shortened V by 2 bases and J by 1 base, and 12 bases separated the two germline ends. This CDR3 comprises 15 residues. The CDR3 loop reads CASSLTPGFNYGYTF. The CDR3 DNA is TGTGCCAGCAGCTTAACCCCAGGGTTTAACTATGGCTACACCTTC.

The chain links TRBV6-1 to TRBJ1-5; D uncertain. The CDR3 is made up of 13 amino acids. Germline CDR1 MNHNS, CDR2 SASEGT. V dropped 3 bases and J dropped 5 bases, with 8 bases sitting between them. CDR3 bases: TGTGCCAGCAGTGACGCGGGTGATCAGCCCCAGCATTTT. It encodes CASSDAGDQPQHF.

V and J are TRBV9 and TRBJ2-4; no firm D call. Germline V CDR1 and CDR2: SGDLS, YYNGEE. This CDR3 spans 15 amino acids. V lost 3 bases to trimming and J lost 0 bases, with 10 bases between them. The CDR3 protein is CASSGRGLAKNIQYF. CDR3 DNA sequence: TGTGCCAGCAGCGGGAGAGGCTTAGCCAAAAACATTCAGTACTTC.

This clonotype was picked up many times. The chain carries TRBV7-2 and TRBJ2-1; D is unresolved. Germline assignment: CDR1 SGHTA and CDR2 FQGNSA. Trimming removed 4 bases from V and 4 bases from J, with 8 bases in between. This CDR3 spans 13 amino acids. The CDR3: CASSWVAYNEQFF. In DNA, the CDR3 is TGTGCCAGCAGCTGGGTGGCGTACAATGAGCAGTTCTTC.